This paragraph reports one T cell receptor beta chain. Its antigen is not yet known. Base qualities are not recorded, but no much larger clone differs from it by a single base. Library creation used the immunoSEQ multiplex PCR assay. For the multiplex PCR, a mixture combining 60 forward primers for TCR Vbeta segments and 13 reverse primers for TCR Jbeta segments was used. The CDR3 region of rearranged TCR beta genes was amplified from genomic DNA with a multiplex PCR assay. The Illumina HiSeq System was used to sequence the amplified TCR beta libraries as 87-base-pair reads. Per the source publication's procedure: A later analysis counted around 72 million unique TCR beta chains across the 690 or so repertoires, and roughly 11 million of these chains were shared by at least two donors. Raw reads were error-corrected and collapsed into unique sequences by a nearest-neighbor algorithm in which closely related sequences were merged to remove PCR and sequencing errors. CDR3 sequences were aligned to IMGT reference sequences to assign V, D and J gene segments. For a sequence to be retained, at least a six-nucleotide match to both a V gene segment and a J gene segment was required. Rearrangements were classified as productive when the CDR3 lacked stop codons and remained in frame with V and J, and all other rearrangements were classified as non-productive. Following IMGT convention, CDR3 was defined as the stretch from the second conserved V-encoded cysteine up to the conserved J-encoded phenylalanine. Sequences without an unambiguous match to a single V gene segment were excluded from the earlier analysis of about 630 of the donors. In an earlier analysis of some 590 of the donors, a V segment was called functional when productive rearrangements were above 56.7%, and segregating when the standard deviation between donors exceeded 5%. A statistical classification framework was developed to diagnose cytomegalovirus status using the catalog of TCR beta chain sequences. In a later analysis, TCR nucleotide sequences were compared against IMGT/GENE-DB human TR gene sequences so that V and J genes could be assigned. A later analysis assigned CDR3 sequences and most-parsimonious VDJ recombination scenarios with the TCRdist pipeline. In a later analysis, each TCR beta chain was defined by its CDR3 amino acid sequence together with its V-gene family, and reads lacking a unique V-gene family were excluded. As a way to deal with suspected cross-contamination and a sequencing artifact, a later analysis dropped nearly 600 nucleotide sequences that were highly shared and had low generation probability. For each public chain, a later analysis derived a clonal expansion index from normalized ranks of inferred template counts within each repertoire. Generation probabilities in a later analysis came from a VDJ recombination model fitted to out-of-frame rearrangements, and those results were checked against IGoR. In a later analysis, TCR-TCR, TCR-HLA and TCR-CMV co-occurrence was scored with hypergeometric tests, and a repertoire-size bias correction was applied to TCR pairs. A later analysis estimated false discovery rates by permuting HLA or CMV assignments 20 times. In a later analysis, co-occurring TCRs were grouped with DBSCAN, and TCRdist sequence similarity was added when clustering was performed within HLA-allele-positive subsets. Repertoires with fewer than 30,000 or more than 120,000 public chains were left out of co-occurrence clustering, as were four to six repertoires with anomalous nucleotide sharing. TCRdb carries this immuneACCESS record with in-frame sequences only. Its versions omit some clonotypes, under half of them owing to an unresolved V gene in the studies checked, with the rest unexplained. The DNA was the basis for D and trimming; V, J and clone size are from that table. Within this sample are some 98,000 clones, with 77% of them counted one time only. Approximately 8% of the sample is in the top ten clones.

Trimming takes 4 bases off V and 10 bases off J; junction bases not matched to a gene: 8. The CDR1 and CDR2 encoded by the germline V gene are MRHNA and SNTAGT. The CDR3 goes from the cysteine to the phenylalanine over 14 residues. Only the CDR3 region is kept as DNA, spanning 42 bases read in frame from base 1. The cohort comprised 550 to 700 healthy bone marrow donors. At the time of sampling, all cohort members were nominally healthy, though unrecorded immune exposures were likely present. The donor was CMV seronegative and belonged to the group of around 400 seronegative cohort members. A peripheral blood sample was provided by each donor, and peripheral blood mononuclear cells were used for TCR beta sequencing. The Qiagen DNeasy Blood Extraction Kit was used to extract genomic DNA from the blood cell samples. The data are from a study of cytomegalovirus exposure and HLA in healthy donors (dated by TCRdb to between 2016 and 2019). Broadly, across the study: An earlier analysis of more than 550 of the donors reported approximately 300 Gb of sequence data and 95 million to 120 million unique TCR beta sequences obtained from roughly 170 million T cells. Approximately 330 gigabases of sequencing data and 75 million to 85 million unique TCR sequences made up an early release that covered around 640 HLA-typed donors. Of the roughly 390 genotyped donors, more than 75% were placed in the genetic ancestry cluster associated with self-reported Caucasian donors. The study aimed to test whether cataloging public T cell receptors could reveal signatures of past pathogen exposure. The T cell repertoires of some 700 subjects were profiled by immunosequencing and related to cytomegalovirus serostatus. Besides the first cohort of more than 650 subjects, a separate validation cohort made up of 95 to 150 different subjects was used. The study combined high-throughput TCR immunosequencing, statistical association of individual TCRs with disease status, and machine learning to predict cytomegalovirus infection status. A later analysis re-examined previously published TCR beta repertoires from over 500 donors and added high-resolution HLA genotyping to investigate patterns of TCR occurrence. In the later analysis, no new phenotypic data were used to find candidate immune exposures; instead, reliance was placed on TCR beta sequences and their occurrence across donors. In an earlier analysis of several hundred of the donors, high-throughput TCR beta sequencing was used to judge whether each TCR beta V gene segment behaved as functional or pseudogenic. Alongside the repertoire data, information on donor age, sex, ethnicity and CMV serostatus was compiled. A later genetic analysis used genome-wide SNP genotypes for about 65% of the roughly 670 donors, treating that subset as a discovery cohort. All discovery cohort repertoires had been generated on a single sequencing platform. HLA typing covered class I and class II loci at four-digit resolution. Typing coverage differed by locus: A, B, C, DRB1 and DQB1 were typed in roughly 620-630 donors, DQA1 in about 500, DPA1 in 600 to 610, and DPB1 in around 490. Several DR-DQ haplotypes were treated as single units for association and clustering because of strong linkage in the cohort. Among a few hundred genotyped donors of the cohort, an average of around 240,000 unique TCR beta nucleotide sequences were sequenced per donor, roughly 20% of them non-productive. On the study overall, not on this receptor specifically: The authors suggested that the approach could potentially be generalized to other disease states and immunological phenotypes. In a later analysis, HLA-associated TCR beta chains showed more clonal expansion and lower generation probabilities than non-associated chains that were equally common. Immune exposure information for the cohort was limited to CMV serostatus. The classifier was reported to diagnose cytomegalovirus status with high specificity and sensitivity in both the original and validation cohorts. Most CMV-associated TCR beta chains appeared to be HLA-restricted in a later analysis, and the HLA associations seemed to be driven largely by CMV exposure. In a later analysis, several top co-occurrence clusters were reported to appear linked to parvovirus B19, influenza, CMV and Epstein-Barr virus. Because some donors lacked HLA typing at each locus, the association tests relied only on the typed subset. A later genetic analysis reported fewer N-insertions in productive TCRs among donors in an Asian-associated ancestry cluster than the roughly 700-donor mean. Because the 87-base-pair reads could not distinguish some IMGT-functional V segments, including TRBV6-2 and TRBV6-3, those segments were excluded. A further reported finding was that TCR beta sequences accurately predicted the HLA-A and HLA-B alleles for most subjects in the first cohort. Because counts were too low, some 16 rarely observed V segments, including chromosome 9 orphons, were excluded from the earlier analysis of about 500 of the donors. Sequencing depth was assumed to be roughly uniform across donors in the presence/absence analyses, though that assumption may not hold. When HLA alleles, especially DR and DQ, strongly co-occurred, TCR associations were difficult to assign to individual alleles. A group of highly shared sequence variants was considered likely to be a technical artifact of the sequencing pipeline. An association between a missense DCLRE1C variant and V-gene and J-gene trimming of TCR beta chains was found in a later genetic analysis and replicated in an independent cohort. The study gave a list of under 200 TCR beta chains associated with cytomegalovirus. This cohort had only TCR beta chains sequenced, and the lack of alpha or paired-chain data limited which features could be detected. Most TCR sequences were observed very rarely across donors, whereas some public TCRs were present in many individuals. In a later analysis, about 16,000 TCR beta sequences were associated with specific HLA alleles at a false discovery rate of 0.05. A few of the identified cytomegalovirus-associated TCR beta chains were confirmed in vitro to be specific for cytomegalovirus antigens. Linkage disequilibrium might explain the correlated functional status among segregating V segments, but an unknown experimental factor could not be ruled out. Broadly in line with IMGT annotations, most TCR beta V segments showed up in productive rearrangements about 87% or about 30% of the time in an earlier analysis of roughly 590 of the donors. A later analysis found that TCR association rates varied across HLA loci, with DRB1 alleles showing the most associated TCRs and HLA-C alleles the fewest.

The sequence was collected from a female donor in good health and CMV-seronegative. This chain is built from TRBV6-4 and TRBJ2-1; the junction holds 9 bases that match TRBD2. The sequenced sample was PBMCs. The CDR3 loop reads CASSAGGRATEQFF. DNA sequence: TGTGCCAGCAGTGCCGGCGGGAGGGCCACCGAGCAGTTCTTC.